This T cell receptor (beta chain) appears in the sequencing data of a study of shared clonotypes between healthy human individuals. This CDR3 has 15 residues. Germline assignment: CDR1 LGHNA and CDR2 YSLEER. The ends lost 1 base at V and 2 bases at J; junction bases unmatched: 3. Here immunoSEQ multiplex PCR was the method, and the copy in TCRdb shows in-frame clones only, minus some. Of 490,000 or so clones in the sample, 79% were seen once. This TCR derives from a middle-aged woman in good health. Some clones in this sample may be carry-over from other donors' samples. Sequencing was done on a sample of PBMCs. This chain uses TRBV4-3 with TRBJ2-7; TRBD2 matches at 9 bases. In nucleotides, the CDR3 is TGCGCCAGCAGCCAAGGACTAGCGGCAACCTACGAGCAGTACTTC. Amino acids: CASSQGLAATYEQYF.